Presented here are 4 T cell receptor beta chains from one specimen sequenced in a study of blood T cells in healthy people across ages (dated by TCRdb to 2013 to 2016). To prepare the library, 5' RACE was applied. Sequencing instrument: Illumina HiSeq 2500. The second PCR ran for roughly 7 to 12 cycles and used a J-beta primer mix along with a sample-barcoded 5' primer. TCRdb passed the public sequencing reads through fastp at Q25 and MiXCR, retaining productive beta sequences. Under each unique CDR3 protein, matching rows form one entry showing the most common genes and DNA. The table for this sample lists around 1,100,000 distinct CDR3 sequences; around two fifths of them were counted only once. Clones ranked in the top ten supply around 13% of the sample. Material: blood. These receptors came from a man aged 18 to 29 in good health.

This clonotype was seen a few times. The chain links TRBV7-2 to TRBJ2-1; possible D gene TRBD2, 5 bases. The length of the CDR3 is 12 residues. Germline assignment: CDR1 SGHTA and CDR2 FQGNSA. The V and J ends lost 3 bases and 10 bases respectively, with 10 bases between them. CDR3 sequence reads: CASSFGLAEQFF. In nucleotides, the CDR3 is TGTGCCAGCAGCTTCGGTTTAGCGGAGCAGTTCTTC.

The V gene is TRBV4-3, the J gene TRBJ1-1; 7 nucleotides match TRBD1. The J segment lost 1 base and the V segment lost 2 bases, leaving 4 bases of the junction unmatched. Germline V gene sequence: CDR1 LGHNA, CDR2 YSLEER. The CDR3 has 15 amino acids. The CDR3 here is CASSQFRGENTEAFF. CDR3 nucleotides: TGCGCCAGCAGCCAATTCAGGGGGGAGAACACTGAAGCTTTCTTT.

A few counts support this clonotype. The chain couples TRBV6-5 to TRBJ2-3; 9 bases match TRBD2. The trim removed 6 bases at V and 2 bases at J, leaving 6 bases unmatched. The CDR3 is 15 amino acids. Germline V gives CDR1 MNHEY, CDR2 SVGAGI. For the CDR3, the DNA is TGTGCCAGCAGAAGGACTAGCGACGACACAGATACGCAGTATTTT. Its translation: CASRRTSDDTDTQYF.

This clonotype came up a few times. The chain is built from TRBV5-1 and TRBJ2-5; D gene unclear. This CDR3 has 17 amino acids. Germline V gene sequence: CDR1 SGHRS, CDR2 YFSETQ. Trimming pared 4 bases from V and 0 bases from J, leaving 19 bases between. DNA for the CDR3: TGCGCCAGCAGCCTAGGTCGATTTGTGGCCAACCAAGAGACCCAGTACTTC. The encoded protein is CASSLGRFVANQETQYF. The complete variable domain, with remaining parts taken from reference TRBV5-1 and TRBJ2-5, reads KAGVTQTPRYLIKTRGQQVTLSCSPISGHRSVSWYQQTPGQGLQFLFEYFSETQRNKGNFPGRFSGRQFSNSRSEMNVSTLELGDSALYLCASSLGRFVANQETQYFGPGTRLLVL.